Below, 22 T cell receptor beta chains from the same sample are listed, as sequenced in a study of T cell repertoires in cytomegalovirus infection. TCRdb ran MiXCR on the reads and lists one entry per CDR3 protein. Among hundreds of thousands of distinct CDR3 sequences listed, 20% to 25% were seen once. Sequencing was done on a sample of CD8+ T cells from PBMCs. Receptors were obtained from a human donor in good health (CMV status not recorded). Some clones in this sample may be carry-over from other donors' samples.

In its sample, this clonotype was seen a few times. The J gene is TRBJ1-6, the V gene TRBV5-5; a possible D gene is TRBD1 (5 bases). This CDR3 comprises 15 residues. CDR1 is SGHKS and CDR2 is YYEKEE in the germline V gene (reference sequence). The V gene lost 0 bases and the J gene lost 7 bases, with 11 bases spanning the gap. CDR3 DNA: TGTGCCAGCAGCTTGGCCACTGGGGCCAATTCACCCCTCCACTTT. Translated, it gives CASSLATGANSPLHF. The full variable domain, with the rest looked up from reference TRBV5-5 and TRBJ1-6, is DAGVTQSPTHLIKTRGQQVTLRCSPISGHKSVSWYQQVLGQGPQFIFQYYEKEERGRGNFPDRFSARQFPNYSSELNVNALLLGDSALYLCASSLATGANSPLHFGNGTRLTVT.

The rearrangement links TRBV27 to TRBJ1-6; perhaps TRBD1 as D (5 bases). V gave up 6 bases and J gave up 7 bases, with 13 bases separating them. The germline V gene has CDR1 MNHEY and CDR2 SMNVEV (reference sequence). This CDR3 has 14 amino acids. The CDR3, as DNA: TGTGCCAGCAGGCTGGGGGGTCGGAATTCACCCCTCCACTTT. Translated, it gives CASRLGGRNSPLHF.

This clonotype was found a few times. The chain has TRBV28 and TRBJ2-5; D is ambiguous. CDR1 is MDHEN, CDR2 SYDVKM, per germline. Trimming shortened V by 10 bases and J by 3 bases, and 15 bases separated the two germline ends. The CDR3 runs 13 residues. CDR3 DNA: TGTGCCACCTCCCCGGGTCCGAAAGAGACCCAGTACTTC. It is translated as CATSPGPKETQYF.

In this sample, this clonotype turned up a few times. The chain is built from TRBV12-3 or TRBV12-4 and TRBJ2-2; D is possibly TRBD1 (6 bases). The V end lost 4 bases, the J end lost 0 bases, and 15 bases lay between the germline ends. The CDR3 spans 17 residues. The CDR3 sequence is CASSSLEDSSNTGELFF. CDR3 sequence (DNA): TGTGCCAGCAGTTCCCTAGAGGACAGTTCGAACACCGGGGAGCTGTTTTTT.

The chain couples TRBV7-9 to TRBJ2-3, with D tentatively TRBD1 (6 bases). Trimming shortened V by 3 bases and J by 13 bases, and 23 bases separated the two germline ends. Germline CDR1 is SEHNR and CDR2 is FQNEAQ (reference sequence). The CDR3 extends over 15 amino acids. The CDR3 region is CASSLSPPADRQEYF. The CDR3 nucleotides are TGTGCCAGCAGCTTGTCCCCCCCCGCGGATCGACAGGAGTATTTT.

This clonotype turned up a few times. The CDR3 is CASSPRGGKDYNEQFF. The CDR3, as DNA: TGTGCCAGCAGCCCCAGAGGGGGTAAGGACTACAATGAGCAGTTCTTC. V gene TRBV7-9 combines with J gene TRBJ2-1, with D perhaps matching TRBD1 (6 bases). The CDR3 is made up of 16 amino acids. CDR1 is SEHNR and CDR2 is FQNEAQ in the germline V gene (reference sequence). The V end lost 5 bases, the J end lost 3 bases, and 17 bases lay between the germline ends.

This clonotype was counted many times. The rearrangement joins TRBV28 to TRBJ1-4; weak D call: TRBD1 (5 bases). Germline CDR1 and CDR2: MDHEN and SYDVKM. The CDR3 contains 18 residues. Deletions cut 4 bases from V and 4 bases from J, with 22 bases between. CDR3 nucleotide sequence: TGTGCCAGCAGTTCCAATTACCGGGACCACGAAATTAATGAAAAACTGTTTTTT. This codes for CASSSNYRDHEINEKLFF.

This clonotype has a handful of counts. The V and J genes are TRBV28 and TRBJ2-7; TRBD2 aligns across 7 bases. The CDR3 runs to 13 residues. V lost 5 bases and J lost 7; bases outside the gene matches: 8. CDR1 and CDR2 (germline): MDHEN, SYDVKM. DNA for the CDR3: TGTGCCAGCAGTCCCCAGGGACTACCGGAGCAGTACGTC. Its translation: CASSPQGLPEQYV.

CDR3 DNA: TGCAGTGCAAAGCGGGGGGGCCACTCAGATACGCAGTATTTT. Translated: CSAKRGGHSDTQYF. The genes are TRBV20-1 and TRBJ2-3; 10 bases fit TRBD2. This CDR3 region has 14 residues. Trimming at V came to 6 bases and at J to 4 bases, leaving 7 bases not matched to a gene. Per germline, CDR1 DFQATT and CDR2 SNEGSKA (reference sequence).

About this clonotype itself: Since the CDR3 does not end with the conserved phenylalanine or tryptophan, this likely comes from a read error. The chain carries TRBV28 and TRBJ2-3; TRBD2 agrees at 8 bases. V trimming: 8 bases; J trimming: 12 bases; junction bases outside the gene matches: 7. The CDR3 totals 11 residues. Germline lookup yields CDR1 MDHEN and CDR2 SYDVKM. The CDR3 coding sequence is TGTGCCAGCGGACCCGGGACTAGTCAGTATTAT. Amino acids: CASGPGTSQYY.

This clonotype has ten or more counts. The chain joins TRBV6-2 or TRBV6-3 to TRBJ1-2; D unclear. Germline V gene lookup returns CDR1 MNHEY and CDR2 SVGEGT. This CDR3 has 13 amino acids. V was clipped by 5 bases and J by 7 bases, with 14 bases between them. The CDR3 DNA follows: TGTGCCAGCAGTCCCCGTTTGGCATCTGGCTACACCTTC. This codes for CASSPRLASGYTF.

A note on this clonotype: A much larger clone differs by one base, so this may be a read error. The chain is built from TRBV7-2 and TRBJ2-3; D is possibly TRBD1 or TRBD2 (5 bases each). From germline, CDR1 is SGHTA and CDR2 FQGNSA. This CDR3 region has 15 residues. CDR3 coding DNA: TGTGTCAGCAGCCCCGGGACCAGGAGCACAGATACGCAGTATTTT. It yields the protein CVSSPGTRSTDTQYF.

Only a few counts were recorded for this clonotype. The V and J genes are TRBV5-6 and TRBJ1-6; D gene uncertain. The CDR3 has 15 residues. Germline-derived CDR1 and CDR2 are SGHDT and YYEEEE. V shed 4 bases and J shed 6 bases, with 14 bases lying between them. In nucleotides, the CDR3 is TGTGCCAGCAGCGCGAATCCGAACCTTAATTCACCCCTCCACTTT. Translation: CASSANPNLNSPLHF.

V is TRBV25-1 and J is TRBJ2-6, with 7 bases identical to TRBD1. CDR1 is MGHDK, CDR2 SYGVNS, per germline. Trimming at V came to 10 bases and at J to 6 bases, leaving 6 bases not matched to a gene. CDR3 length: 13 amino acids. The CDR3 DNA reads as TGTGCCAACAGCGACAGGGCGGCCAACGTCCTGACTTTC. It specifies CANSDRAANVLTF.

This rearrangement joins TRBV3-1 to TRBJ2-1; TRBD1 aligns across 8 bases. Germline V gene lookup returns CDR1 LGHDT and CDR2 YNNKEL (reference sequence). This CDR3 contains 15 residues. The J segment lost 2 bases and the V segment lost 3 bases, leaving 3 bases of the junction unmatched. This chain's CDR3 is CASSHTGGTYNEQFF. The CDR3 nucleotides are TGTGCCAGCAGCCATACAGGGGGAACCTACAATGAGCAGTTCTTC.

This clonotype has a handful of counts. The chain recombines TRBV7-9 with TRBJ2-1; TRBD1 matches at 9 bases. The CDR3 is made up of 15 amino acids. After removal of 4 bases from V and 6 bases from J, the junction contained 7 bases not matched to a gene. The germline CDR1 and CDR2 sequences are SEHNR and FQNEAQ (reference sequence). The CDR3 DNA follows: TGTGCCAGCAGCTCCCGGGACAGGGTAACCAATGAGCAGTTCTTC. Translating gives CASSSRDRVTNEQFF.

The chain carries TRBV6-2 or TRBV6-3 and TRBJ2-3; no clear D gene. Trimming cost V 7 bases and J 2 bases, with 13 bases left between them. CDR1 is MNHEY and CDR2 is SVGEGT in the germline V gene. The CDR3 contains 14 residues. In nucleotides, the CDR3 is TGTGCCAGCACCCCCAGCACGTACACAGATACGCAGTATTTT. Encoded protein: CASTPSTYTDTQYF.

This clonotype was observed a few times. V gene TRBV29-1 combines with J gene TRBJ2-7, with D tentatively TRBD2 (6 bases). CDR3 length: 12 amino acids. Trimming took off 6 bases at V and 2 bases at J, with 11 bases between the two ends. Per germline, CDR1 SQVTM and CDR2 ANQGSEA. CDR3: CSVTRETYEQYF. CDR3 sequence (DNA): TGCAGCGTGACCCGGGAGACCTACGAGCAGTACTTC.

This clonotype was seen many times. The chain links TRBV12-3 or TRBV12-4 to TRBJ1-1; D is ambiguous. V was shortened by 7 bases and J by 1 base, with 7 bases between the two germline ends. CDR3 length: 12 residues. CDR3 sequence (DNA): TGTGCCAGCATAGCCGGGAACACTGAAGCTTTCTTT. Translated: CASIAGNTEAFF.

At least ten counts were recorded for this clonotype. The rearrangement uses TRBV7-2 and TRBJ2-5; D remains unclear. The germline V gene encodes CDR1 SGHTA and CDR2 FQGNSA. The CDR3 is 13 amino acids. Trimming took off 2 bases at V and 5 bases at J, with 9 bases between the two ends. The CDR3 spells CASSLNQRETQYF. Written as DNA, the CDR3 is TGTGCCAGCAGCTTAAACCAACGGGAGACCCAGTACTTC. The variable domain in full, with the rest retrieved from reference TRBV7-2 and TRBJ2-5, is GAGVSQSPSNKVTEKGKDVELRCDPISGHTALYWYRQSLGQGLEFLIYFQGNSAPDKSGLPSDRFSAERTGGSVSTLTIQRTQQEDSAVYLCASSLNQRETQYFGPGTRLLVL.

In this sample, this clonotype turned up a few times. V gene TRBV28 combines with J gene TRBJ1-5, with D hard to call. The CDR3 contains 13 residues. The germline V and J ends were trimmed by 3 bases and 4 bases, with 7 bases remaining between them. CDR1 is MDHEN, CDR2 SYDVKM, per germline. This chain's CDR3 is CASSLPRNQPQHF. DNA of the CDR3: TGTGCCAGCAGTTTGCCGAGAAATCAGCCCCAGCATTTT.

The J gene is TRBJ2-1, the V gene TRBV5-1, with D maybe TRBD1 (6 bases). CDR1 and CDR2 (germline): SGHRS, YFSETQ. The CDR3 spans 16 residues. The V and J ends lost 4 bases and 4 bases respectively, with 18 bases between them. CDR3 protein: CASSGDTGGLYNEQFF. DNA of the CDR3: TGCGCCAGCAGCGGGGACACCGGAGGTCTATACAATGAGCAGTTCTTC.